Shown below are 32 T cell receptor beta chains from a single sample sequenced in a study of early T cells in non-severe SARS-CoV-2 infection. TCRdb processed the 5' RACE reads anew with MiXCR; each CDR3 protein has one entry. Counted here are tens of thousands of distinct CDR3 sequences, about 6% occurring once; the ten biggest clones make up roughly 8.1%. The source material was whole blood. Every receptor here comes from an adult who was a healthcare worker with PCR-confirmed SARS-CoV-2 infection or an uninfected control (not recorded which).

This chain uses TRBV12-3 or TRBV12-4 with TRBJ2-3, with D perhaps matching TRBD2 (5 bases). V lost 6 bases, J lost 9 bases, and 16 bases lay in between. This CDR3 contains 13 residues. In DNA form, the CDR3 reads TGTGCCAGCAGCCCCCCCGGGAAATCAACGCAGTATTTT. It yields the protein CASSPPGKSTQYF.

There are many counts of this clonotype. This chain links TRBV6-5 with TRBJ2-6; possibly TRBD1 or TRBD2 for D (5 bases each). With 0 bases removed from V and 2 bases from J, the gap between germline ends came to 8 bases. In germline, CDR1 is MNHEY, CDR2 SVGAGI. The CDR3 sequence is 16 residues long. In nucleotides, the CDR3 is TGTGCCAGCAGTTACTCGTTGGGGGCTGGGGCCAACGTCCTGACTTTC. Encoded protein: CASSYSLGAGANVLTF.

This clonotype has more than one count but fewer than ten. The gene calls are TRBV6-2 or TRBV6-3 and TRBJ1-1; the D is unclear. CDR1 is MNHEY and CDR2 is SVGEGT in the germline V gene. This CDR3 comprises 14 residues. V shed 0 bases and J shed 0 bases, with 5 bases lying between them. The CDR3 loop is CASSYSPVNTEAFF. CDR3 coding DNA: TGTGCCAGCAGTTACTCTCCGGTGAACACTGAAGCTTTCTTT.

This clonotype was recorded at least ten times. The CDR3 nucleotides read TGTGCCAGCAGCTTATCAGGGGACGAGCAGTACTTC. Its translation: CASSLSGDEQYF. The chain recombines TRBV7-9 with TRBJ2-7; D is possibly TRBD1 (6 bases). V lost 2 bases and J lost 5, with 7 bases in between. CDR1 is SEHNR and CDR2 is FQNEAQ in the germline V gene (reference sequence). The CDR3 is made up of 12 amino acids.

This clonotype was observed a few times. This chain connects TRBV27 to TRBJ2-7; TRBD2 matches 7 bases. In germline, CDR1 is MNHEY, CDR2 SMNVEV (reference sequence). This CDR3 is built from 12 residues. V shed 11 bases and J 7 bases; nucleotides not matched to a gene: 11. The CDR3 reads CASWGGAGEQYF. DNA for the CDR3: TGTGCCTCGTGGGGGGGAGCGGGAGAGCAGTACTTC.

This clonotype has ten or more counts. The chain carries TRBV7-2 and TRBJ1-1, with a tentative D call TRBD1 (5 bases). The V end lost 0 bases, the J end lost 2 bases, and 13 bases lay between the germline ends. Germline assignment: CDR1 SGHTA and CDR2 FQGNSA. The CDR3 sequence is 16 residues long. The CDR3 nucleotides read TGTGCCAGCAGCTTAGCGAGGACTACAGGAAACACTGAAGCTTTCTTT. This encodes CASSLARTTGNTEAFF. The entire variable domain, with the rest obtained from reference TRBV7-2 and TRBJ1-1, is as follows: GAGVSQSPSNKVTEKGKDVELRCDPISGHTALYWYRQSLGQGLEFLIYFQGNSAPDKSGLPSDRFSAERTGGSVSTLTIQRTQQEDSAVYLCASSLARTTGNTEAFFGQGTRLTVV.

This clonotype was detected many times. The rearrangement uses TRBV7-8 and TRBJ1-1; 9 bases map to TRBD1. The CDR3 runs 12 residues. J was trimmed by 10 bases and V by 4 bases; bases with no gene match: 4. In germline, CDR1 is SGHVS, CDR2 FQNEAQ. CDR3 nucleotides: TGTGCCAGCAGCTCGGGACAGGGTTTAGCTTTCTTT. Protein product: CASSSGQGLAFF.

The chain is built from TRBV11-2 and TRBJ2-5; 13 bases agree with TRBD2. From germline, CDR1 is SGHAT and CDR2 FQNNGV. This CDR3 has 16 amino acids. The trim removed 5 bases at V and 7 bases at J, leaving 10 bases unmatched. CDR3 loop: CASSPFGLAGEGTQYF. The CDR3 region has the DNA TGTGCCAGCAGCCCATTCGGACTAGCGGGAGAGGGGACCCAGTACTTC.

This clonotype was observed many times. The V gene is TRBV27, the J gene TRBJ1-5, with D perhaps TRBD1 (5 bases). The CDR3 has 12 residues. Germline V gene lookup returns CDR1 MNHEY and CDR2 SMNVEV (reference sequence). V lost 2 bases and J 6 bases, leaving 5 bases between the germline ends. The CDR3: CASSLGGQPQHF. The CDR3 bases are TGTGCCAGCAGTTTAGGGGGTCAGCCCCAGCATTTT.

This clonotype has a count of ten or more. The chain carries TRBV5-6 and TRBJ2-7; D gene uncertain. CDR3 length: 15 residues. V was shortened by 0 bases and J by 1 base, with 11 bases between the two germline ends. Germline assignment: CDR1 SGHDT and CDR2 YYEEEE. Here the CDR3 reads CASSLVSGMSYEQYF. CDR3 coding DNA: TGTGCCAGCAGCTTGGTATCGGGTATGTCCTACGAGCAGTACTTC.

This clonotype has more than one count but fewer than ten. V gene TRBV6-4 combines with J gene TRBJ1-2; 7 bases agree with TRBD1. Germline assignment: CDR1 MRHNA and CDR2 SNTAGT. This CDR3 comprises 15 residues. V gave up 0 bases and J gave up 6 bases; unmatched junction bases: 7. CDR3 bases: TGTGCCAGCAGTGACTCAACAACAGGGGTGGATGGCTACACCTTC. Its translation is CASSDSTTGVDGYTF.

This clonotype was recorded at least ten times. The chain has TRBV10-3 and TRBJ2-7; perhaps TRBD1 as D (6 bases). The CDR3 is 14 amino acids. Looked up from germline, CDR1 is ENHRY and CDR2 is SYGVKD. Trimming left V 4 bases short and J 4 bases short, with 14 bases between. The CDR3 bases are TGTGCCATCAGTGCCGCCGGGCAGGGGTACGAGCAGTACTTC. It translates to CAISAAGQGYEQYF.

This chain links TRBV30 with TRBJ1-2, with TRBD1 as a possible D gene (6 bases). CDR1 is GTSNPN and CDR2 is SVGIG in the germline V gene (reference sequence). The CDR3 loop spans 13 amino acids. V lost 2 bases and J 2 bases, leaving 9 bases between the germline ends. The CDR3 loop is CAWSSGQNYGYTF. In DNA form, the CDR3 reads TGTGCCTGGAGTAGTGGACAGAACTATGGCTACACCTTC.

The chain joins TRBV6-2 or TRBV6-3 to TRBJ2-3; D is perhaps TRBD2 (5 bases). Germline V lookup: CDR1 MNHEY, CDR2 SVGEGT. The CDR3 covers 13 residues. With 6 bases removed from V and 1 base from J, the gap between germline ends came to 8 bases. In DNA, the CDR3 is TGTGCCAGCAGGGACTCACGCACAGATACGCAGTATTTT. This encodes CASRDSRTDTQYF.

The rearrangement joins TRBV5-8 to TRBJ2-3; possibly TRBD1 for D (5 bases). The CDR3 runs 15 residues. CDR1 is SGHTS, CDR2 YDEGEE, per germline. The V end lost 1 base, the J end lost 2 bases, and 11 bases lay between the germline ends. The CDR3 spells CASSLSDRPTDTQYF. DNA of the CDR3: TGTGCCAGCAGCTTGTCTGACAGACCCACAGATACGCAGTATTTT.

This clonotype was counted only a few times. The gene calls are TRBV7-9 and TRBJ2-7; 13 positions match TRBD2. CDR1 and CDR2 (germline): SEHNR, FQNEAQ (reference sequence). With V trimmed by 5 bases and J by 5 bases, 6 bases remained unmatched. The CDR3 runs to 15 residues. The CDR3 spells CASSLGLAGDHEQYF. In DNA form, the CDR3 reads TGTGCCAGCAGCCTAGGACTAGCGGGAGATCACGAGCAGTACTTC.

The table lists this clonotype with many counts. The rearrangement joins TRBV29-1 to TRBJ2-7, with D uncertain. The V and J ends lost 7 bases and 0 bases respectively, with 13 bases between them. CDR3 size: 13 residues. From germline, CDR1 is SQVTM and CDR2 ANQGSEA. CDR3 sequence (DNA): TGCAGCGCGCAGGTCCTGAACTCCTACGAGCAGTACTTC. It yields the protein CSAQVLNSYEQYF.

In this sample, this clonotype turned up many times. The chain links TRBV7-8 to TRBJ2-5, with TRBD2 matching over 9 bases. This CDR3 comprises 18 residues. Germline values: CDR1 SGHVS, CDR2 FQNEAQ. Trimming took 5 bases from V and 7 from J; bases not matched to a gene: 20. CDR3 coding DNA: TGTGCCAGCAGCAGTTTGGTTCCTAGCGGGATCTCAAAGGGGACCCAGTACTTC. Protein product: CASSSLVPSGISKGTQYF.

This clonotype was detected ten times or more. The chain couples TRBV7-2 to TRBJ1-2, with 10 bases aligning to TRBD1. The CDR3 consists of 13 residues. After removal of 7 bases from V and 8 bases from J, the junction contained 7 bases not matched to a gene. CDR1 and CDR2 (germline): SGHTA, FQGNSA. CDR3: CASIPDRGRGYTF. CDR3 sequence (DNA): TGTGCCAGCATACCAGACAGGGGGCGAGGCTACACCTTC.

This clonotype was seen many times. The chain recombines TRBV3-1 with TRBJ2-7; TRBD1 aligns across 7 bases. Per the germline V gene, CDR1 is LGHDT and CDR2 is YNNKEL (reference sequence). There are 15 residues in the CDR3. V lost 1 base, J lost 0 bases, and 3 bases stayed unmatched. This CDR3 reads CASSQADRSSYEQYF. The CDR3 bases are TGTGCCAGCAGCCAAGCGGACAGGAGCTCCTACGAGCAGTACTTC.

The CDR3 region has the DNA TGTGCCATCAGTGAAAGGGAAAGGGATGGCAACTATGGCTACACCTTC. It translates to CAISERERDGNYGYTF. The chain couples TRBV10-3 to TRBJ1-2, with no clear D. The V gene lost 3 bases and the J gene lost 2 bases, with 16 bases spanning the gap. Germline CDR1 reads ENHRY; CDR2 reads SYGVKD. The CDR3 extends over 16 amino acids.

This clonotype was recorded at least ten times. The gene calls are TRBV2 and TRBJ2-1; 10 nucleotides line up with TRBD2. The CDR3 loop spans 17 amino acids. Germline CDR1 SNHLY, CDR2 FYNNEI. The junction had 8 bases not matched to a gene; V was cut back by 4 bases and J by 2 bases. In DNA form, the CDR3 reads TGTGCCAGCAGTGCCACAGCGGGAGGGCCGACCTACAATGAGCAGTTCTTC. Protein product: CASSATAGGPTYNEQFF.

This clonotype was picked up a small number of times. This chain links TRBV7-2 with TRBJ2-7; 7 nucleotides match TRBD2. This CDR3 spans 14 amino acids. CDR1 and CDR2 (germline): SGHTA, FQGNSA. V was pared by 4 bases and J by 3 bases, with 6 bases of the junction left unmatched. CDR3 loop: CASSYGLGNYEQYF. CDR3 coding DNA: TGTGCCAGCAGCTATGGACTAGGAAACTACGAGCAGTACTTC.

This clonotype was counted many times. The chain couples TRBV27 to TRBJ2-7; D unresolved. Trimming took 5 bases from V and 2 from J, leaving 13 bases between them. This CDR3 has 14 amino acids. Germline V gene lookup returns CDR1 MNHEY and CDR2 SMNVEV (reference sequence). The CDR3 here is CASSPLGYTYEQYF. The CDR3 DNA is TGTGCCAGCAGTCCTTTGGGGTACACCTACGAGCAGTACTTC.

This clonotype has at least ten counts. The CDR3 sequence: CASSRHQNTEAFF. CDR3 coding DNA: TGTGCCAGCAGCCGCCATCAGAACACTGAAGCTTTCTTT. The chain uses TRBV4-2 and TRBJ1-1; D uncertain. Germline loops: CDR1 LGHNA, CDR2 YNFKEQ. This CDR3 is built from 13 residues. V was trimmed by 4 bases and J by 1 base, leaving 7 bases between them.

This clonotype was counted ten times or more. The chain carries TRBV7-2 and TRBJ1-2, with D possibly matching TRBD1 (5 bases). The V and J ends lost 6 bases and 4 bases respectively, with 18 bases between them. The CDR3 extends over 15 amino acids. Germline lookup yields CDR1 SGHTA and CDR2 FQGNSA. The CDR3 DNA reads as TGTGCCAGCAGTATGAATGGGGCGGGACCCTATGGCTACACCTTC. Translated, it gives CASSMNGAGPYGYTF.

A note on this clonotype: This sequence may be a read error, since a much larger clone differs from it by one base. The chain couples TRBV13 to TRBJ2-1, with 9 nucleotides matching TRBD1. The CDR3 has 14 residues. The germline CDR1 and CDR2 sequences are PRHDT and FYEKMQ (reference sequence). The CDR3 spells CVSSQDRGLDEQFF. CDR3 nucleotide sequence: TGTGTCAGCAGCCAGGACAGGGGTTTGGATGAGCAGTTCTTC. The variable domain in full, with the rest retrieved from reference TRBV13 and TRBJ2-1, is AAGVIQSPRHLIKEKRETATLKCYPIPRHDTVYWYQQGPGQDPQFLISFYEKMQSDKGSIPDRFSAQQFSDYHSELNMSSLELGDSALYFCVSSQDRGLDEQFFGPGTRLTVL.

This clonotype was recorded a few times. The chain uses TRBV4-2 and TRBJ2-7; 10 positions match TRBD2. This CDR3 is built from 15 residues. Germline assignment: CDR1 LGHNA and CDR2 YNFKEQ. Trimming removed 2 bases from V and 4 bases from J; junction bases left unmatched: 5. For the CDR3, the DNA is TGTGCCAGCAGCCAACTAGCGGGAGAGGGGTACGAGCAGTACTTC. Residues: CASSQLAGEGYEQYF.

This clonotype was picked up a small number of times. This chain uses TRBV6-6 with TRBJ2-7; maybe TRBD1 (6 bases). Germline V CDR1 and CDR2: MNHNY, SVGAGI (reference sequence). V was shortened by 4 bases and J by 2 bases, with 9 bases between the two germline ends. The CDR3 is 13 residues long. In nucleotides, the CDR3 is TGTGCCAGCAGTTGGACAGCGACCTACGAGCAGTACTTC. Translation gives CASSWTATYEQYF.

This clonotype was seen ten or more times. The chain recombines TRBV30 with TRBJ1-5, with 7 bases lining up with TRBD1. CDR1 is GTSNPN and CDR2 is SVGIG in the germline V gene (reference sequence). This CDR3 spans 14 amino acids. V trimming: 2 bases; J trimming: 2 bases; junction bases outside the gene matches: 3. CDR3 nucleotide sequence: TGTGCCTGGAGTTTAGGACAGGGCAATCAGCCCCAGCATTTT. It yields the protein CAWSLGQGNQPQHF. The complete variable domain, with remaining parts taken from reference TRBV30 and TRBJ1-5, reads SQTIHQWPATLVQPVGSPLSLECTVEGTSNPNLYWYRQAAGRGLQLLFYSVGIGQISSEVPQNLSASRPQDRQFILSSKKLLLSDSGFYLCAWSLGQGNQPQHFGDGTRLSIL.

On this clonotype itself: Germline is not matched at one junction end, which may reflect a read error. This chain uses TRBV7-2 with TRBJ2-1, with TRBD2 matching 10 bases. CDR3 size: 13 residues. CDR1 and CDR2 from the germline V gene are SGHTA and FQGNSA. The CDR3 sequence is CASSPGTSAERVF. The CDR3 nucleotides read TGTGCCAGCAGCCCCGGGACTAGCGCAGAACGTGTCTTC. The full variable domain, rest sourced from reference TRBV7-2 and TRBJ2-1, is GAGVSQSPSNKVTEKGKDVELRCDPISGHTALYWYRQSLGQGLEFLIYFQGNSAPDKSGLPSDRFSAERTGGSVSTLTIQRTQQEDSAVYLCASSPGTSAERVFGPGTRLTVL.

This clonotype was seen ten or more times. Here the CDR3 DNA reads TGCAGTGGCCAAATCCAGGGGTTTGGCTACACCTTC. As protein: CSGQIQGFGYTF. This chain joins TRBV20-1 and TRBJ1-2; D perhaps matches TRBD1 (6 bases). Trimming took 7 bases from V and 7 from J, leaving 16 bases between them. Per germline, CDR1 DFQATT and CDR2 SNEGSKA (reference sequence). This CDR3 is 12 amino acids long.